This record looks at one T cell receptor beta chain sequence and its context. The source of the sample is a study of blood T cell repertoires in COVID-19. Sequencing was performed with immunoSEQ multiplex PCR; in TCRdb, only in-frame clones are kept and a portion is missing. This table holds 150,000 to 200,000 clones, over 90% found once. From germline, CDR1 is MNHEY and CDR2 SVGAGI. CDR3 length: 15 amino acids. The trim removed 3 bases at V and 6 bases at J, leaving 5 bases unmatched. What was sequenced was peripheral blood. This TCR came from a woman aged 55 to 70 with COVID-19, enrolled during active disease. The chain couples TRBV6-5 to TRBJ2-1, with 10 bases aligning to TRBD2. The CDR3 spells CASSYMVAGGNEQFF. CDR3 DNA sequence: TGTGCCAGCAGTTATATGGTAGCGGGGGGCAATGAGCAGTTCTTC.